This T cell receptor (beta chain) was captured in a study of blood T cell repertoires in COVID-19. Study summary: Nucleic acid was either cDNA or gDNA, and it came from T cells, B-cell-depleted T cells, or PBMCs.

Losses at the gene ends were 5 bases for V and 2 bases for J; bases not matched to a gene: 6. The CDR3 extends over 16 amino acids. The V gene's germline CDR1 is KGHSH and CDR2 LQKENI. Profiling relied on immunoSEQ multiplex PCR, and the TCRdb table lists in-frame clones only, not all of them. Of roughly 150,000 clones in the sample, around 74% are singletons; the top ten hold about 3%. The specimen sequenced was peripheral blood. This chain connects TRBV18 to TRBJ2-7; the match to TRBD2 covers 13 bases. The origin of this receptor is a man aged 70-80 years with acute or convalescent COVID-19. CDR3 protein: CASSSRTSGSTYEQYF. The CDR3 region has the DNA TGTGCCAGCTCATCCCGGACTAGCGGGAGTACCTACGAGCAGTACTTC. The full variable domain, completed using reference TRBV18 and TRBJ2-7, is NAGVMQNPRHLVRRRGQEARLRCSPMKGHSHVYWYRQLPEEGLKFMVYLQKENIIDESGMPKERFSAEFPKEGPSILRIQQVVRGDSAAYFCASSSRTSGSTYEQYFGPGTRLTVT.